Presented here are 12 T cell receptor beta chains from one specimen sequenced in a study of T cells in Graves' hyperthyroidism and ophthalmopathy. Researchers took RNA transcripts and amplified the TCR beta CDR3 regions from them. With the HTBI primer set, the TCR CDR3 went through a first round of RT-PCR. MiXCR was run by TCRdb on the multiplex PCR reads, yielding one entry per CDR3 protein. The sample yields hundreds of thousands of distinct CDR3 sequences, more than 13% seen once. Specimen: blood. All receptors come from a woman in her twenties or thirties with Graves' hyperthyroidism.

This clonotype was seen more than once but under ten times. The V call is TRBV20-1, the J call TRBJ2-3, with D tentatively TRBD1 or TRBD2 (5 bases each). V was clipped by 5 bases and J by 3 bases, with 9 bases between them. Germline CDR1 is DFQATT and CDR2 is SNEGSKA (reference sequence). This CDR3 spans 12 amino acids. The CDR3 sequence: CSARDQTDTQYF. The CDR3 DNA is TGCAGTGCTCGGGACCAAACAGATACGCAGTATTTT.

V gene TRBV3-1 combines with J gene TRBJ1-6; D gene unclear. The CDR3 spans 13 residues. CDR1 and CDR2 from the germline V gene are LGHDT and YNNKEL (reference sequence). V was shortened by 6 bases and J by 7 bases, with 10 bases between the two germline ends. As DNA, the CDR3 is TGTGCCAGCAGTCTACAGAGGAATTCACCCCTCCACTTT. Protein product: CASSLQRNSPLHF.

The rearrangement links TRBV19 to TRBJ1-5; 9 positions agree with TRBD1. The CDR3 runs to 15 residues. V shed 3 bases, J shed 2 bases, and the junction held 2 bases outside the gene matches. Germline V gives CDR1 LNHDA, CDR2 SQIVND (reference sequence). CDR3 sequence: CASSMTGGGNQPQHF. CDR3 DNA sequence: TGTGCCAGTAGTATGACAGGGGGTGGCAATCAGCCCCAGCATTTT. Filled out from reference TRBV19 and TRBJ1-5, the complete variable domain reads DGGITQSPKYLFRKEGQNVTLSCEQNLNHDAMYWYRQDPGQGLRLIYYSQIVNDFQKGDIAEGYSVSREKKESFPLTVTSAQKNPTAFYLCASSMTGGGNQPQHFGDGTRLSIL.

This clonotype was picked up many times. This chain joins TRBV9 and TRBJ2-5; TRBD2 agrees at 7 bases. CDR1 and CDR2 from the germline V gene are SGDLS and YYNGEE. After removal of 4 bases from V and 4 bases from J, the junction contained 10 bases not matched to a gene. This CDR3 has 15 residues. CDR3 DNA: TGTGCCAGCAGCTTAGGGACTATAATTGGAGAGACCCAGTACTTC. Protein product: CASSLGTIIGETQYF.

The rearrangement uses TRBV20-1 and TRBJ2-7; possible D gene TRBD2, 6 bases. Per germline, CDR1 DFQATT and CDR2 SNEGSKA (reference sequence). This CDR3 spans 12 amino acids. V lost 6 bases to trimming and J lost 7 bases, with 16 bases between them. The chain's CDR3 is CSAPGDGLEQYF. The CDR3 nucleotides read TGCAGTGCCCCGGGAGACGGGCTGGAGCAGTACTTC.

This clonotype was seen ten or more times. The CDR3 DNA sequence: TGTGCCAGCGTGGGTTCGGGACAGGGTGCCGGGGAGCTGTTTTTT. This translates into CASVGSGQGAGELFF. V usage is TRBV28 and J usage is TRBJ2-2; 9 bases align to TRBD1. The CDR3 spans 15 residues. Germline V gene sequence: CDR1 MDHEN, CDR2 SYDVKM. Trimming took 8 bases from V and 6 from J; bases not matched to a gene: 10.

Many counts were recorded for this clonotype. V usage is TRBV27 and J usage is TRBJ2-2; TRBD1 aligns across 7 bases. V shed 6 bases, J shed 4 bases, and the junction held 8 bases outside the gene matches. Looked up from germline, CDR1 is MNHEY and CDR2 is SMNVEV (reference sequence). This CDR3 comprises 15 residues. CDR3 in DNA: TGTGCCAGCAGCTCGACAGGGTCGGTCACCGGGGAGCTGTTTTTT. Its translation is CASSSTGSVTGELFF.

The chain has TRBV29-1 and TRBJ2-3, with D unclear. V was pared by 0 bases and J by 9 bases, with 4 bases between. The CDR3 length is 10 residues. Germline V gene sequence: CDR1 SQVTM, CDR2 ANQGSEA. The CDR3 DNA follows: TGCAGCGTTGAAGAAGGGACGCAGTATTTT. Its protein product is CSVEEGTQYF.

This clonotype was observed many times. The chain employs TRBV5-5 and TRBJ2-1, with TRBD2 as a possible D gene (6 bases). CDR1 SGHKS and CDR2 YYEKEE come from the germline V gene (reference sequence). The V end lost 0 bases, the J end lost 2 bases, and 9 bases lay between the germline ends. The CDR3 is made up of 15 amino acids. The CDR3 DNA follows: TGTGCCAGCAGCTTGGACGGGAGTACCTACAATGAGCAGTTCTTC. Residues: CASSLDGSTYNEQFF.

This clonotype was recorded a few times. The V and J genes are TRBV18 and TRBJ2-7, with 11 bases lining up with TRBD2. J was trimmed by 7 bases and V by 5 bases; bases with no gene match: 10. This CDR3 is 15 amino acids long. Germline V CDR1 and CDR2: KGHSH, LQKENI. For the CDR3, the DNA is TGTGCCAGCTCAACGACTAGCGGGAAATCGTGGGAGCAGTACTTC. It encodes CASSTTSGKSWEQYF.

This clonotype was picked up a small number of times. The rearrangement uses TRBV28 and TRBJ2-5; D is perhaps TRBD1 or TRBD2 (6 bases each). Per germline, CDR1 MDHEN and CDR2 SYDVKM. The V and J ends lost 7 bases and 2 bases respectively, with 14 bases between them. This CDR3 region has 14 residues. The CDR3 DNA is TGTGCCAGCACCTTCGGAGGGGGTCAAGAGACCCAGTACTTC. It translates to CASTFGGGQETQYF.

The chain has TRBV10-1 and TRBJ2-2, with D tentatively TRBD2 (6 bases). Germline V lookup: CDR1 WNHNN, CDR2 SYGVQD (reference sequence). This CDR3 contains 13 residues. Between the trimmed V and J ends, which lost 8 bases and 2 bases, there was a span of 9 bases. In DNA form, the CDR3 reads TGCGCCAGCGGGACTCCCAACACCGGGGAGCTGTTTTTT. Its translation is CASGTPNTGELFF.